Listed below are T cell receptor beta chains from one sample, sequenced in a study of T cell responses to AZD1222 COVID-19 vaccine. Some clones are missing from TCRdb's copy, which holds only in-frame ones; the method was immunoSEQ multiplex PCR. This table holds under 150,000 clones, more than 70% found once. The sample was peripheral blood, taken on day 0 of AZD1222 vaccination. The receptors were sampled from an adult in good health. The conserved cysteine and the conserved F or W are not part of the CDR3 here.

cdr3_length v_call cdr3_aa
11 TRBV6-5 AATAQLNTEAF
13 TRBV7-7 ASREGLLQQETQY
13 TRBV6-4 ASSEVGTSTYEQY
14 TRBV18 ASSPGQGAAGNTIY
14 TRBV24-1 ATSDRGGEGIETQY
13 TRBV6-5 ASSYSSRGGHEQY
12 TRBV5-5 ASSRDSRFAEAF
11 TRBV7-9 ASSPTWDETQY
14 TRBV5-6 ASSLRGGPDTGELF
12 TRBV5-1 ASSRGAGNTEAF
13 TRBV27 ASSNHGQLRETQY
11 TRBV5-1 ASSLGGAYGYT
12 TRBV2 ASSRQGSNQPQH
12 TRBV5-8 ASSRTGGGYEQY
15 TRBV11-2 ASSSGTGAMGNEKLF
9 TRBV20-1 SGLGNSPLH
13 TRBV5-1 ASSSLGDRGYGYT
11 TRBV10-2 ATQRQSNQPQH
12 TRBV5-8 ASSLDSPVHGYT
14 TRBV5-5 ASSTRPGGGQETQY
16 TRBV10-3 AISGGRGLGGSNQPQH
13 TRBV7-8 ASSPWGDRGSPLH
14 TRBV27 ASSGRGGRGLTEAF
12 TRBV5-1 ASSSTSSGETQY
12 TRBV7-2 ASSSTGVYAEAF
13 TRBV7-3 ASSPDQGAGGELF
13 TRBV30 AWTRASRGGNTIY
16 TRBV14 ASSQGFSPRLTYPAYT
10 TRBV6-5 ASSIDRDRYT
13 TRBV20-1 SASRASGPSREQY
15 TRBV30 AWSRGTGEARPYEQY
10 TRBV6-6 ASGGTGNTIY
13 TRBV6-5 ASSSPRTGSYGYT
11 TRBV28 ASTTSLPYEQY
12 TRBV28 ASSPPRANTEAF
11 TRBV19 ASRWGGSTEAF
11 TRBV2 ASSRQGFYEQY
13 TRBV9 ASSPSGQRDGEQY
13 TRBV7-2 ASNSWDKGSYEQY
10 TRBV10-1 ASSRAGNTIY
13 TRBV7-8 ASSLEGIRNEKLF
13 TRBV19 ASSYTAGLSYEQY
13 TRBV5-4 ASSLDFTNTGELF
15 TRBV28 ASSLPGRGSRGYGYT
9 TRBV7-5 ARGHLDGYT
15 TRBV21-1 ASSTGTSGTFYNEQF
12 TRBV27 ASSSPRDGQGYT
13 TRBV29-1 SVRTGPTNTGELF
13 TRBV29-1 SVEDSEGAGYEQY
18 TRBV11-3 ASSLDFGGTSGDGYNEQF
14 TRBV4-1 ASSPRQLSSTDTQY
12 TRBV27 ASRRAGANYGYT
11 TRBV6-5 ASSYVGRAEAF
11 TRBV6-5 ASSPRVGTEAF
11 TRBV29-1 SVMGVGVTEAF
12 TRBV7-2 ASSLQGVNTEAF
14 TRBV2 ASSGQGAGGNQPQH
14 TRBV15 ATSSGGGGGTDTQY
11 TRBV2 ASRQLAPGELF
14 TRBV9 ASSPTSGGLSYEQY